This T cell receptor beta chain was recovered during a study of vaccination and CD4 T cells after COVID-19. Looking at the study overall: Each convalescent patient was PCR positive for SARS-CoV-2 on nasal swab; eight or nine cases were mild and one severe.

Cultured CD4+ T-cell DNA underwent Oncomine TCR Beta short-read sequencing. TCRdb independently ran MiXCR on the PCR reads; one entry per CDR3 protein. The sample lists more than 20,000 distinct CDR3 sequences, around 42% occurring once. Study-level results: Convalescent patients gained a median 86.3% of their reactive clones only post-vaccination.

Time point noted: late sampling 161 to 241 days after vaccination in a few convalescent patients. Treatment reported: approximately 10-day PBMC culture with coronavirus spike peptide pools or control peptides (ViraFEST assay). Using peptide pools, antigen-specific T cells were expanded in ViraFEST before TCRs were sequenced. US Alpha, Beta and Delta variants postdated the positive PCR dates, which ran from March to December 2020. V gave up 0 bases and J gave up 7 bases; unmatched junction bases: 7. The CDR3 extends over 15 amino acids. The germline V gene encodes CDR1 MGHRA and CDR2 YSYEKL. This clonotype was observed a handful of times. Its antigen is unknown.

The clonotype comes from a human donor who had recovered from COVID-19. The chain couples TRBV4-1 to TRBJ1-2, with 8 bases matching TRBD1. Sample: CD4+ T cells from blood, cultured in vitro, taken about 7 months after SARS-CoV-2 vaccination. The CDR3 DNA is TGCGCCAGCAGCCAAGATTCCTCAGGGGGCTTTGGCTACACCTTC. Translating it yields CASSQDSSGGFGYTF.